These T cell receptor beta chains were read from a single sample in a study of blood T cell repertoires in COVID-19. Assay used: immunoSEQ multiplex PCR; TCRdb lists only in-frame clones, some missing. In the table there are 150,000 to 200,000 clones, 70% to 90% of which are singletons. The specimen was peripheral blood. These receptors all come from a woman over 75 in a cohort sampled during active or convalescent COVID-19. Each CDR3 is given with its conserved first and last residue. The D gene is left open where the match is weak. Size is omitted from some rows. Given values are once, few, many or a class for expanded clones.

D gene: NA; J gene: TRBJ2-3; V gene: TRBV3-1/TRBV3-2; clone size: NA; CDR3 DNA: TGTGCCAGCAGCCACGTTACGCCCAGAAGTTCGACAGATACGCAGTATTTT; CDR3 protein: CASSHVTPRSSTDTQYF
D gene: NA; J gene: TRBJ1-6; V gene: TRBV6-5; clone size: NA; CDR3 DNA: TGTGCCAGCAGTCCCCAAGACAGGAATAATTCACCCCTCCACTTT; CDR3 protein: CASSPQDRNNSPLHF
D gene: NA; J gene: TRBJ2-7; V gene: TRBV19; clone size: NA; CDR3 DNA: TGTGCCAGTAGTATTGGGAGGTTGTCCTACGAGCAGTACTTC; CDR3 protein: CASSIGRLSYEQYF
D gene: NA; J gene: TRBJ1-1; V gene: TRBV6-5; clone size: NA; CDR3 DNA: TGTGCCAGCAGAGGGGGGGGAAACACTGAAGCTTTCTTT; CDR3 protein: CASRGGGNTEAFF
D gene: TRBD1; J gene: TRBJ1-5; V gene: TRBV7-2; clone size: NA; CDR3 DNA: TGTGCCAGCAGCTTAGCGGGACAGGGGGTAAGGCAGCCCCAGCATTTT; CDR3 protein: CASSLAGQGVRQPQHF
D gene: TRBD1; J gene: TRBJ2-7; V gene: TRBV6-5; clone size: many; CDR3 DNA: TGTGCCAGCAGTTACGTCCAGGGGGCCTCCTACGAGCAGTACTTC; CDR3 protein: CASSYVQGASYEQYF
D gene: TRBD2; J gene: TRBJ2-3; V gene: TRBV5-6; clone size: NA; CDR3 DNA: TGTGCCAGCAGCCCCCTAGCGGGGGGCACAGATACGCAGTATTTT; CDR3 protein: CASSPLAGGTDTQYF
D gene: TRBD1; J gene: TRBJ1-1; V gene: TRBV19; clone size: NA; CDR3 DNA: TGTGCCAGTAGTCGGTGGACAGGAACGAACACTGAAGCTTTCTTT; CDR3 protein: CASSRWTGTNTEAFF
D gene: TRBD1; J gene: TRBJ1-2; V gene: TRBV28; clone size: NA; CDR3 DNA: TGTGCCAGCAGTTTACCGGGACAGGGGTACTATGGCTACACCTTC; CDR3 protein: CASSLPGQGYYGYTF
D gene: NA; J gene: TRBJ1-5; V gene: TRBV6-1; clone size: NA; CDR3 DNA: TGTGCCAGCAGTGAAGTGTGGTGGGGCGAGTCTTTTAGCAATCAGCCCCAGCATTTT; CDR3 protein: CASSEVWWGESFSNQPQHF
D gene: TRBD1; J gene: TRBJ1-2; V gene: TRBV6-5; clone size: NA; CDR3 DNA: TGTGCCAGCAGTTACACGGAGTCAGGGGGCGAGTATGGCTACACCTTC; CDR3 protein: CASSYTESGGEYGYTF
D gene: TRBD1; J gene: TRBJ1-3; V gene: TRBV3-1/TRBV3-2; clone size: once; CDR3 DNA: TGTGCCAGCAGCCCCGGACAGGGGATAACTGGAAACACCATATATTTT; CDR3 protein: CASSPGQGITGNTIYF
D gene: TRBD1; J gene: TRBJ2-5; V gene: TRBV7-9; clone size: NA; CDR3 DNA: TGTGCCAGCAGCTCACGTCCGGGACAGGGGGAGACCCAGTACTTC; CDR3 protein: CASSSRPGQGETQYF
D gene: TRBD1; J gene: TRBJ1-1; V gene: TRBV11-3; clone size: NA; CDR3 DNA: TGTGCCTCCCAGGCCGGGACAGGGGGCACTGAAGCTTTCTTT; CDR3 protein: CASQAGTGGTEAFF
D gene: NA; J gene: TRBJ1-1; V gene: TRBV5-1; clone size: NA; CDR3 DNA: TGCGCCAGCAGCTACCAGACAGCACTGGGCACTGAAGCTTTCTTT; CDR3 protein: CASSYQTALGTEAFF
D gene: NA; J gene: TRBJ1-5; V gene: TRBV6-2/TRBV6-3; clone size: NA; CDR3 DNA: TGTGCCAGCAGTTCATTGAGCGGTAATCAGCCCCAGCATTTT; CDR3 protein: CASSSLSGNQPQHF
D gene: NA; J gene: TRBJ1-5; V gene: TRBV10-1; clone size: NA; CDR3 DNA: TGCGCCAGCAGAGTTGGCCAGAGCAATCAGCCCCAGCATTTT; CDR3 protein: CASRVGQSNQPQHF
D gene: NA; J gene: TRBJ1-1; V gene: TRBV7-8; clone size: NA; CDR3 DNA: TGTGCCAGCAGCTCATCCCGGACAGATGAGAACACTGAAGCTTTCTTT; CDR3 protein: CASSSSRTDENTEAFF
D gene: NA; J gene: TRBJ1-4; V gene: TRBV11-3; clone size: NA; CDR3 DNA: TGTGCCAGCAGCGCCCTGCGGGGGGCGGATGAAAAACTGTTTTTT; CDR3 protein: CASSALRGADEKLFF